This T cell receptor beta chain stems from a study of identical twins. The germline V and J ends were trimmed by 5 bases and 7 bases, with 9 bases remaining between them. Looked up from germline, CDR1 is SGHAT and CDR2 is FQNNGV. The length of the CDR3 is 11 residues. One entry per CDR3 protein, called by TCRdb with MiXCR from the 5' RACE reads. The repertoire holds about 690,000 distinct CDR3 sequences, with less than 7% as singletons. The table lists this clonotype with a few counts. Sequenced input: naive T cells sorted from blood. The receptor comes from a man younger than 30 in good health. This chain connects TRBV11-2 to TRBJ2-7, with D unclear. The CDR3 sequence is CASSDGWEQYV. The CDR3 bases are TGTGCCAGCAGCGACGGTTGGGAGCAGTACGTC.